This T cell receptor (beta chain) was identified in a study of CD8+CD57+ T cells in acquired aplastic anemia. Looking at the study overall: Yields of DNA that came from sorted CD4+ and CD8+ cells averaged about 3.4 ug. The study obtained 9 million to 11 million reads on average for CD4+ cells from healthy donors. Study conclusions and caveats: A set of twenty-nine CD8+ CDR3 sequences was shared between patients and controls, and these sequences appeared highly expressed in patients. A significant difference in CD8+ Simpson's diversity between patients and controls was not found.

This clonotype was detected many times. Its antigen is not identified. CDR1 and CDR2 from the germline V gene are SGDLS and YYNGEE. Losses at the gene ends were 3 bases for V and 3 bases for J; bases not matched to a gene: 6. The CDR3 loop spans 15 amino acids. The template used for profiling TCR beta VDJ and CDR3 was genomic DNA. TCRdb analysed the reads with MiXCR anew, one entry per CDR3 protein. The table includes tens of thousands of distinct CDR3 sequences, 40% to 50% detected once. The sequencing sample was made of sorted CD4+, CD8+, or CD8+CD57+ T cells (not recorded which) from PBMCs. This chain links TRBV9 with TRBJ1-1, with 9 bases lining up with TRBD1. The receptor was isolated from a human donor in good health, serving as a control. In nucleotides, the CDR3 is TGTGCCAGCAGCGAACAGGGGGCGACGGACACTGAAGCTTTCTTT. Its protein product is CASSEQGATDTEAFF.